These T cell receptor beta chains were read from a single sample in a study of vaccination and CD4 T cells after COVID-19. For these receptors, no antigen is known. TCRdb passed the PCR reads through MiXCR, listing each CDR3 protein once. The table has about 14,000 distinct CDR3 sequences, around 52% seen once. Sequencing was performed on CD4+ T cells from blood, cultured in vitro. The receptors here all came from a human donor who had recovered from COVID-19. Both conserved end residues are part of each CDR3. Each record gives: J gene, D gene, clone size, V gene, CDR3 protein, CDR3 DNA. The D gene is left open where the match is weak. Not every row has a clone size; where given, it reads once, few, many or a size class.

TRBJ2-2,.,once,TRBV6-2/TRBV6-3,CASSYGGSATGELFF,TGTGCCAGCAGTTACGGGGGGAGTGCCACCGGGGAGCTGTTTTTT
TRBJ2-5,.,.,TRBV5-1,CASSLNNMAIGQETQYF,TGCGCCAGCAGCTTGAATAATATGGCGATCGGGCAAGAGACCCAGTACTTC
TRBJ2-3,TRBD2,.,TRBV20-1,CSASLPSGPTDTQYF,TGCAGTGCTAGTCTCCCTAGCGGGCCCACAGATACGCAGTATTTT
TRBJ2-5,.,few,TRBV6-5,CASSYYHSGTKETQYF,TGTGCCAGCAGTTACTACCATTCGGGGACAAAAGAGACCCAGTACTTC
TRBJ2-3,TRBD2,few,TRBV6-4,CASSASGTDTQYF,TGTGCCAGCAGTGCTAGCGGGACAGATACGCAGTATTTT
TRBJ2-5,.,few,TRBV25-1,CASSEARDSAETQYF,TGTGCCAGCAGTGAAGCTAGGGATTCTGCAGAGACCCAGTACTTC
TRBJ2-7,TRBD1,.,TRBV27,CASSLRRDRSSYEQYF,TGTGCCAGCAGTCTACGCCGGGACAGGAGCTCCTACGAGCAGTACTTC
TRBJ1-2,.,.,TRBV6-5,CASSFYRPGPGNYGYAF,TGTGCCAGCAGTTTCTATCGGCCGGGACCGGGCAACTATGGCTACGCCTTC
TRBJ1-1,TRBD1,.,TRBV6-1,CASRSRTGSYSEAFF,TGTGCCAGCAGGTCTAGGACAGGGAGCTACTCTGAAGCTTTCTTT
TRBJ2-3,.,few,TRBV20-1,CSARGREAATQYF,TGCAGTGCTAGGGGGCGGGAAGCGGCTACGCAGTATTTT
TRBJ1-5,.,few,TRBV7-2,CASSLQSWGSNQPQHF,TGTGCCAGCAGCCTTCAGAGTTGGGGCTCCAATCAGCCCCAGCATTTT
TRBJ2-7,TRBD1,.,TRBV6-5,CASSYGQGELEQYF,TGTGCCAGCAGTTACGGGCAGGGGGAACTGGAGCAGTACTTC
TRBJ2-2,.,.,TRBV10-1,CASSDLTGELFF,TGCGCCAGCAGTGATTTGACCGGGGAGCTGTTTTTT
TRBJ2-1,.,.,TRBV30,CAWSSSSMAEQFF,TGTGCCTGGAGTTCCTCATCCATGGCTGAGCAGTTCTTC
TRBJ2-5,.,.,TRBV7-9,CASSFSQVEVPQETQYF,TGTGCCAGCAGCTTCAGCCAGGTGGAAGTCCCTCAAGAGACCCAGTACTTC
TRBJ2-3,.,.,TRBV6-2/TRBV6-3,CASSTVRGSTDTQYF,TGTGCCAGCTCTACCGTGCGGGGAAGCACAGATACGCAGTATTTT